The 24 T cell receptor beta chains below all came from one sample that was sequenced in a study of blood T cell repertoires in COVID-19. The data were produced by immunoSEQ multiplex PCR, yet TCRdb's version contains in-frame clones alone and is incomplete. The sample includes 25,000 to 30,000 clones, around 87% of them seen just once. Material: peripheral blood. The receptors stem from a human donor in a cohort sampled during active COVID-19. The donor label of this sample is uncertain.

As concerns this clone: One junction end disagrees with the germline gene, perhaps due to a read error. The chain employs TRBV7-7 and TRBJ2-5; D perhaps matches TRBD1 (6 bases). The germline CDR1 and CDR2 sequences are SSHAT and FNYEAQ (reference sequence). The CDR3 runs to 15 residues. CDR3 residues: CASSFGTGLQETQYF. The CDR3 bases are TGTGCTAGCAGCTTTGGCACAGGGTTACAAGAGACCCAGTACTTC.

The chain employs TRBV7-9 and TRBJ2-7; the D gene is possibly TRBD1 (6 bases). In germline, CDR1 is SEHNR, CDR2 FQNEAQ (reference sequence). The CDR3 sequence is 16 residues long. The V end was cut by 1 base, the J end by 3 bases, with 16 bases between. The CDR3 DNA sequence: TGTGCCAGCAGCTTAGGCCGGGACACCGGGTTCTACGAGCAGTACTTC. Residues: CASSLGRDTGFYEQYF.

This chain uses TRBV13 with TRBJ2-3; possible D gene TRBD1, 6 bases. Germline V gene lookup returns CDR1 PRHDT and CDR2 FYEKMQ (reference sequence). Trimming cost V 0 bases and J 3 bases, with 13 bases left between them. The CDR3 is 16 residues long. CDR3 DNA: TGTGCCAGCAGCTTAGGCAGGGGAAAGGGTACAGATACGCAGTATTTT. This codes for CASSLGRGKGTDTQYF.

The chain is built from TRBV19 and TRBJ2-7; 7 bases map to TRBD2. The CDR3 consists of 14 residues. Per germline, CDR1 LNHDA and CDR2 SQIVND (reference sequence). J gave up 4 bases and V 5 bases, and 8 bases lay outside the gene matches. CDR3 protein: CASSPQAAGYEQYF. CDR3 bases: TGTGCCAGTAGTCCCCAGGCAGCGGGATACGAGCAGTACTTC.

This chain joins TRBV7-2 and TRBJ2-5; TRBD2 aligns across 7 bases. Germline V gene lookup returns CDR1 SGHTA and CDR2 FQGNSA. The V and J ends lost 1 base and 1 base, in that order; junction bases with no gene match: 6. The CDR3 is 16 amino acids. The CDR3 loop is CASSLGTSSGQETQYF. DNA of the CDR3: TGTGCCAGCAGCTTAGGGACCTCTAGCGGCCAAGAGACCCAGTACTTC.

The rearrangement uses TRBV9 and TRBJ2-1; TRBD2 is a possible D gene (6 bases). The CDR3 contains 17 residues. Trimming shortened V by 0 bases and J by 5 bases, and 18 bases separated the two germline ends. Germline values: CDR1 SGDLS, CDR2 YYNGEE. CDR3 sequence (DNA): TGTGCCAGCAGCGTAGGTTCTGTCGGGAGAGCCGACAATGAGCAGTTCTTC. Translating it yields CASSVGSVGRADNEQFF.

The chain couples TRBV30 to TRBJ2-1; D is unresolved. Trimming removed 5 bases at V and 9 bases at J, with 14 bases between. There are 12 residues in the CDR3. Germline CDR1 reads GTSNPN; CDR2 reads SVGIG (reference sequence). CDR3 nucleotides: TGTGCCTGGGCCCCCAAGACAAGTGAGCAGTTCTTC. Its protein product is CAWAPKTSEQFF.

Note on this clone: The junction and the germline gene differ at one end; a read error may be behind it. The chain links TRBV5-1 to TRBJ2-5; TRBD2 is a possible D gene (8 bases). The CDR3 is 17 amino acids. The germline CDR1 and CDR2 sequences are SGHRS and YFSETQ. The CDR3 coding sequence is TGCGCCAGCAGCCAGGGGGGAGCGGGGGCTGGCCAAGGGACCCAGTACTTC. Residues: CASSQGGAGAGQGTQYF.

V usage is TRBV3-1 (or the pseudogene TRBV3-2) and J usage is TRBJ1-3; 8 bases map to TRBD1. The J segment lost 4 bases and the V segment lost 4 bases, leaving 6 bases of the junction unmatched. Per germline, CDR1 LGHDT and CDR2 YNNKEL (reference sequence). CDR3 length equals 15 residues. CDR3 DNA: TGTGCCAGCAGCCTCTATAGGACAGGGGGAAACACCATATATTTT. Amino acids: CASSLYRTGGNTIYF.

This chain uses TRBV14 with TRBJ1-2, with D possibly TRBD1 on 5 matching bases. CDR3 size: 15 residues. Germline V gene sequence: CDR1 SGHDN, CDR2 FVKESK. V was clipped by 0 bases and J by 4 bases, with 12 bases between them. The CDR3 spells CASSQDRAGFYGYTF. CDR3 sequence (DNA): TGTGCCAGCAGCCAAGATCGGGCAGGGTTCTATGGCTACACCTTC.

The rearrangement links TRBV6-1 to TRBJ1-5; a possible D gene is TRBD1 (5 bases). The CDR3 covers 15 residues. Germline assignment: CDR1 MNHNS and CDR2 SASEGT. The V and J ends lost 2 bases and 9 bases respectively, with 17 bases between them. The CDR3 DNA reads TGTGCCAGCAGTGAACAAGGGGCGGCGCGTGTGCCCCAGCATTTT. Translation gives CASSEQGAARVPQHF.

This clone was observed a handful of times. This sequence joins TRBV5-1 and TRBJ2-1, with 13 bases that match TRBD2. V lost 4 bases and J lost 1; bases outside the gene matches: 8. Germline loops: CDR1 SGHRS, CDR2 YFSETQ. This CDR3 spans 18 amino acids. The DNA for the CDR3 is TGCGCCAGCAGCGGAAGACTAGCGGGAGGTTCTTCCTACAATGAGCAGTTCTTC. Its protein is CASSGRLAGGSSYNEQFF.

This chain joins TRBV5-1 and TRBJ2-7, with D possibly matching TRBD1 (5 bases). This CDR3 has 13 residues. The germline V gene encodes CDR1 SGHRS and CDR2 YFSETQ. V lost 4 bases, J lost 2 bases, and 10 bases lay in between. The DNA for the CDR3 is TGCGCCAGCAGCAAAGACAGAGCCTACGAGCAGTACTTC. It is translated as CASSKDRAYEQYF.

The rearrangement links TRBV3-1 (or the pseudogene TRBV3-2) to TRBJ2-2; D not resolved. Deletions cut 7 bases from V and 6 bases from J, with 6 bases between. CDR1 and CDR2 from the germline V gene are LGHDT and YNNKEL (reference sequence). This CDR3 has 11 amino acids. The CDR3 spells CASKRAGELFF. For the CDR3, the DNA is TGTGCCAGCAAGCGCGCCGGGGAGCTGTTTTTT.

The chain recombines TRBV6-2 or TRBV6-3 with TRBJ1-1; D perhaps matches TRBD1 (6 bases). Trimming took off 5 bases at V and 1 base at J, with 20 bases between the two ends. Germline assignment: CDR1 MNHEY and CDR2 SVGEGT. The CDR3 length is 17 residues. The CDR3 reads CASSRLLYPGENTEAFF. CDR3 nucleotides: TGTGCCAGCAGTCGCCTCTTATATCCAGGGGAGAACACTGAAGCTTTCTTT.

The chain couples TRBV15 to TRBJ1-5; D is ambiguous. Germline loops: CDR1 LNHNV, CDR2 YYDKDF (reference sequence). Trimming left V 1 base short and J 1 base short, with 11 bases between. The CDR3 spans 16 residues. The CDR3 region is CATSRGARSSNQPQHF. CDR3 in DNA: TGTGCCACCAGCAGAGGGGCCAGATCGAGCAATCAGCCCCAGCATTTT.

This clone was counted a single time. For the CDR3, the DNA is TGTGCCAGCAGCTTGGGCGGGACTAGCGGCCAATACGAGCAGTACTTC. Protein product: CASSLGGTSGQYEQYF. V gene TRBV5-5 combines with J gene TRBJ2-7; 11 positions match TRBD2. V dropped 0 bases and J dropped 4; count of bases not matched to a gene: 6. Germline lookup yields CDR1 SGHKS and CDR2 YYEKEE (reference sequence). CDR3 length: 16 amino acids.

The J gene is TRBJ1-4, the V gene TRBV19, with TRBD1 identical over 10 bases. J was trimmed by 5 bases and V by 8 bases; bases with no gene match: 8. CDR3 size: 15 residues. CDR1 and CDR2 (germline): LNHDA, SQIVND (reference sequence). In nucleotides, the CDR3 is TGTGCCAGTCAACCGGGACAGGGGTTGAATGAAAAACTGTTTTTT. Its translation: CASQPGQGLNEKLFF.

In DNA form, the CDR3 reads TGTGCCAGCATCAGGACAGGGGGCGGAAATGAGCAGTTCTTC. Translating it yields CASIRTGGGNEQFF. The chain recombines TRBV2 with TRBJ2-1, with 11 bases aligning to TRBD1. Germline assignment: CDR1 SNHLY and CDR2 FYNNEI. The CDR3 totals 14 residues. V shed 7 bases and J 7 bases; nucleotides not matched to a gene: 6.

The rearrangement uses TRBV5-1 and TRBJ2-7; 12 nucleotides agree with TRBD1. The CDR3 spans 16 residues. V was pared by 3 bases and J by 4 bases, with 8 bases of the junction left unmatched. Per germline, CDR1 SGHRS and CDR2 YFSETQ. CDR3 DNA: TGCGCCAGCAGCTGGATACCGGGACAGGGGGCTTACGAGCAGTACTTC. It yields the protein CASSWIPGQGAYEQYF.

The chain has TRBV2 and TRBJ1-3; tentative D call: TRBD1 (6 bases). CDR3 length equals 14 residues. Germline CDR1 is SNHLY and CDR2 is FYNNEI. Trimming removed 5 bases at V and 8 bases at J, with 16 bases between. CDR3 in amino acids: CASSPSLAGDTIYF. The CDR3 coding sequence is TGTGCCAGCAGTCCCTCACTCGCAGGGGACACCATATATTTT.

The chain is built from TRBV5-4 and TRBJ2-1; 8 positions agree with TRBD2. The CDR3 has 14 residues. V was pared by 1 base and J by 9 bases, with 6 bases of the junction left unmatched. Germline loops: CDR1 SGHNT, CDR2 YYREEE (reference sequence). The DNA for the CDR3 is TGTGCCAGCAGCTTGCCTGGGCGGGAGGTTGAGCAGTTCTTC. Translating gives CASSLPGREVEQFF.

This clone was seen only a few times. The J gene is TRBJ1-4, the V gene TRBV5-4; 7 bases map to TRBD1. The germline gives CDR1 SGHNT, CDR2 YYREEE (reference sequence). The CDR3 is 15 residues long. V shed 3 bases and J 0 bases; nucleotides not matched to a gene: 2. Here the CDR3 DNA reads TGTGCCAGCAGCTATGGGACAGCAACTAATGAAAAACTGTTTTTT. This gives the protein CASSYGTATNEKLFF.

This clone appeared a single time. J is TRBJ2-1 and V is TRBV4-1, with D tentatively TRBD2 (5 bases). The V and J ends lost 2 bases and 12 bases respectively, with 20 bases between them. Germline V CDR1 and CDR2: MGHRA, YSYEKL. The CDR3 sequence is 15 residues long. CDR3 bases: TGCGCCAGCAGCCAAACCCGAGGGCGAGAGCGTGTGCAGTTCTTC. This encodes CASSQTRGRERVQFF.